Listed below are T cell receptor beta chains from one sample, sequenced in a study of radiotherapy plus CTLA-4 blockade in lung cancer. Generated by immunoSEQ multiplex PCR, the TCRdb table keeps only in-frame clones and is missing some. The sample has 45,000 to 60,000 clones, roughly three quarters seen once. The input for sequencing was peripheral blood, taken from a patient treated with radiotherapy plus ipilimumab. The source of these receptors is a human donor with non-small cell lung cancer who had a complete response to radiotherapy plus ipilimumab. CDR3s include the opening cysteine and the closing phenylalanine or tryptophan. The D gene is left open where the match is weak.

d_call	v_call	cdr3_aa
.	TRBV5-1	CASSRSVTANTEAFF
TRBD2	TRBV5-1	CASSLGTSGGGIRDTQYF
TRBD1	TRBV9	CASSGNRDRVSRTEAFF
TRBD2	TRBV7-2	CASSESGAQETQYF
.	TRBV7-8	CASSPLGRVDQPQHF
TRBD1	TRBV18	CASSPGTGGVESTNEKLFF
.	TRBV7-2	CASSPSRGSYQPQHF
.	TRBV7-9	CASSASSYNSPLHF
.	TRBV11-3	CASSWLENEQFF
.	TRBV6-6	CASRQISSYNSPLHF
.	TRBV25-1	CASSEGAGRSEKLFF
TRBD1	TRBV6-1	CASYLGQGGNYGYTF
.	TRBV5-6	CASSSRDSGNTIYF
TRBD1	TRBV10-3	CAISESWDRSETQYF
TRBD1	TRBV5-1	CASSPGQPNSPLHF
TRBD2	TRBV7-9	CASSSPGLAVYNEQFF